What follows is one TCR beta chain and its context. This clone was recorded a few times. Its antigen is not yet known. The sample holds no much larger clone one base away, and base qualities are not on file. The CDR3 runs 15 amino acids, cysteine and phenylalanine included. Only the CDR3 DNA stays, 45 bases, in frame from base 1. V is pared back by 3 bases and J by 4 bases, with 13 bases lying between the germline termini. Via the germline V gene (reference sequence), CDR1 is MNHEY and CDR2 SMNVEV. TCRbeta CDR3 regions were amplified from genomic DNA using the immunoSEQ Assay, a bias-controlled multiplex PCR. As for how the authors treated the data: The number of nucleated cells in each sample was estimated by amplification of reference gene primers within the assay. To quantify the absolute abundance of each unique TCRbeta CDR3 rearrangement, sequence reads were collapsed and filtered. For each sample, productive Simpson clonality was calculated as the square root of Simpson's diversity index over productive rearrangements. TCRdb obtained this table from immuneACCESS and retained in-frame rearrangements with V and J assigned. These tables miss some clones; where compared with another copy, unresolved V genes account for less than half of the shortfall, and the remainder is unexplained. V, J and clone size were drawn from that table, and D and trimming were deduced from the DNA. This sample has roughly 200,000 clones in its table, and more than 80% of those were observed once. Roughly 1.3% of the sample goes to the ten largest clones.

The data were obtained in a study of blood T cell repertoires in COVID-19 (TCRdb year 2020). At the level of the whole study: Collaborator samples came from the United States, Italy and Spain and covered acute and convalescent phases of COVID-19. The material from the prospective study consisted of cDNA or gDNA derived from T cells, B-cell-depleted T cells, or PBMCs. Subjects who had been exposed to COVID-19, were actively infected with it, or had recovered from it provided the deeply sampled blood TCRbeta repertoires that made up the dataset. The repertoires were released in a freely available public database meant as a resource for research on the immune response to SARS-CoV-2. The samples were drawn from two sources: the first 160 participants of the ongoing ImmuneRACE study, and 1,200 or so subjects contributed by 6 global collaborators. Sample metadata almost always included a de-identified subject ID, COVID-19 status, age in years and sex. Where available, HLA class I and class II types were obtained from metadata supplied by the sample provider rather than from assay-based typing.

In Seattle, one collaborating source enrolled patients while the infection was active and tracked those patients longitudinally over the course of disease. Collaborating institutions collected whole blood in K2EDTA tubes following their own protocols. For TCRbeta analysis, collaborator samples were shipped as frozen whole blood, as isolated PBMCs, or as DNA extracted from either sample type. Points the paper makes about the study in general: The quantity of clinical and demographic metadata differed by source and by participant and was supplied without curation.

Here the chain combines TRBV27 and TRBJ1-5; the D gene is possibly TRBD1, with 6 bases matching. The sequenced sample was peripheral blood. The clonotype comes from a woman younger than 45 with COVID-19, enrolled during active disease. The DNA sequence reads TGTGCCAGCAGTTTCATGGGGGCTCAGAATCAGCCCCAGCATTTT. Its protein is CASSFMGAQNQPQHF.